Below, 18 T cell receptor beta chains from the same sample are listed, as sequenced in a study of blood T cell repertoires in COVID-19. Sequenced by immunoSEQ multiplex PCR; TCRdb stores in-frame clones only, minus some. The table includes 70,000 or so clones, 85% to 90% detected once. The sequenced sample was peripheral blood. The receptors stem from an older man with active COVID-19.

The J gene is TRBJ2-5, the V gene TRBV18; maybe TRBD2 (5 bases). CDR3 length: 16 residues. Trimming took off 3 bases at V and 5 bases at J, with 19 bases between the two ends. CDR1 and CDR2 (germline): KGHSH, LQKENI. This CDR3 is CASSPLGSRAGETQYF. CDR3 bases: TGTGCCAGCTCACCCCTTGGTTCTAGGGCGGGCGAGACCCAGTACTTC.

This sequence joins TRBV2 and TRBJ1-5; TRBD1 is a possible D gene (6 bases). Germline V gives CDR1 SNHLY, CDR2 FYNNEI. This CDR3 contains 15 residues. V dropped 2 bases and J dropped 4 bases, with 12 bases sitting between them. CDR3 sequence: CASSERGARNQPQHF. The CDR3 bases are TGTGCCAGCAGTGAACGGGGGGCGAGGAATCAGCCCCAGCATTTT.

The rearrangement uses TRBV10-1 and TRBJ2-3; the D gene is possibly TRBD2 (7 bases). Between the trimmed V and J ends, which lost 6 bases and 3 bases, there was a span of 13 bases. This CDR3 is 14 amino acids long. Germline V gene sequence: CDR1 WNHNN, CDR2 SYGVQD (reference sequence). The CDR3 loop is CASRPGGHTDTQYF. The CDR3 DNA reads as TGCGCCAGCAGGCCCGGGGGGCATACAGATACGCAGTATTTT.

The J gene is TRBJ1-2, the V gene TRBV28, with TRBD1 matching over 8 bases. The germline gives CDR1 MDHEN, CDR2 SYDVKM. The CDR3 loop spans 14 amino acids. Losses at the gene ends were 6 bases for V and 2 bases for J; bases not matched to a gene: 5. The CDR3 bases are TGTGCCAGCAGGCCCAGGACAGGGAACTATGGCTACACCTTC. It specifies CASRPRTGNYGYTF.

This clone was recorded once. The rearrangement links TRBV30 to TRBJ2-7; the match to TRBD1 covers 9 bases. This CDR3 contains 12 residues. Germline CDR1 GTSNPN, CDR2 SVGIG (reference sequence). After removal of 6 bases from V and 4 bases from J, the junction contained 4 bases not matched to a gene. The chain's CDR3 is CACTGGGYEQYF. Written as DNA, the CDR3 is TGTGCCTGCACAGGGGGCGGTTACGAGCAGTACTTC.

The V call is TRBV7-8, the J call TRBJ1-1; D uncertain. Germline lookup yields CDR1 SGHVS and CDR2 FQNEAQ. V was cut by 8 bases and J by 0 bases, with 22 bases left in between. CDR3 length: 17 amino acids. CDR3: CASRYTPRRGLNTEAFF. The CDR3 bases are TGTGCCAGCCGATATACCCCCCGACGAGGGCTGAACACTGAAGCTTTCTTT.

The chain has TRBV19 and TRBJ1-2, with 7 nucleotides matching TRBD1. Germline CDR1 is LNHDA and CDR2 is SQIVND (reference sequence). Losses at the gene ends were 7 bases for V and 0 bases for J; bases not matched to a gene: 8. The CDR3 spans 15 residues. The CDR3 region is CASTQPGQPNYGYTF. DNA of the CDR3: TGTGCCAGTACCCAGCCGGGACAGCCTAACTATGGCTACACCTTC.

V and J are TRBV5-4 and TRBJ1-6, with a tentative D call TRBD1 (5 bases). Trimming left V 3 bases short and J 11 bases short, with 12 bases between. The CDR3 sequence is 13 residues long. Germline V lookup: CDR1 SGHNT, CDR2 YYREEE (reference sequence). In nucleotides, the CDR3 is TGTGCCAGCAGCTCGACAGAGAGAGCACCCCTCCACTTT. Protein product: CASSSTERAPLHF. Full variable domain (rest looked up from reference TRBV5-4 and TRBJ1-6): ETGVTQSPTHLIKTRGQQVTLRCSSQSGHNTVSWYQQALGQGPQFIFQYYREEENGRGNFPPRFSGLQFPNYSSELNVNALELDDSALYLCASSSTERAPLHFGNGTRLTVT.

This rearrangement joins TRBV5-1 to TRBJ2-3, with 11 bases lining up with TRBD2. There are 17 residues in the CDR3. Losses at the gene ends were 1 base for V and 1 base for J; bases not matched to a gene: 5. The germline V gene encodes CDR1 SGHRS and CDR2 YFSETQ. As DNA, the CDR3 is TGCGCCAGCAGCTTGAGGGGGACTAGCGGACGCACAGATACGCAGTATTTT. Its protein is CASSLRGTSGRTDTQYF.

In this sample, this clone turned up once. This sequence joins TRBV7-8 and TRBJ2-3, with 8 bases lining up with TRBD2. The germline V gene encodes CDR1 SGHVS and CDR2 FQNEAQ. J lost 6 bases, V lost 5 bases, and 10 bases had no gene match. The CDR3 length is 15 residues. The CDR3 region has the DNA TGTGCCAGCAGCCGAGGACTAGCCTGGGGTGATACGCAGTATTTT. The encoded protein is CASSRGLAWGDTQYF.

This clone was seen only once. The rearrangement uses TRBV30 and TRBJ2-5; maybe TRBD2 (5 bases). This CDR3 has 13 amino acids. V lost 3 bases, J lost 2 bases, and 10 bases lay in between. The germline CDR1 and CDR2 sequences are GTSNPN and SVGIG (reference sequence). The CDR3 sequence is CAWSGDLQETQYF. CDR3 bases: TGTGCCTGGAGCGGGGATTTACAAGAGACCCAGTACTTC.

The V call is TRBV19, the J call TRBJ2-1; 10 bases align to TRBD2. This CDR3 has 15 amino acids. V was pared by 4 bases and J by 1 base, with 1 base of the junction left unmatched. The germline V gene has CDR1 LNHDA and CDR2 SQIVND (reference sequence). CDR3 sequence: CASSKTSGSYNEQFF. Written as DNA, the CDR3 is TGTGCCAGTAGTAAGACTAGCGGGTCCTACAATGAGCAGTTCTTC.

The chain carries TRBV28 and TRBJ1-6, with TRBD1 as a possible D gene (5 bases). V lost 4 bases, J lost 10 bases, and 11 bases lay in between. From germline, CDR1 is MDHEN and CDR2 SYDVKM. This CDR3 has 13 amino acids. The CDR3 bases are TGTGCCAGCAGTTCCGGGGGGGGGTCACCCCTCCACTTT. Translated: CASSSGGGSPLHF.

The V and J genes are TRBV5-3 and TRBJ2-1; D possibly corresponds to TRBD2 (6 bases). TRBV5-3 is given ORF status, its function remaining uncertain. The CDR3 runs to 17 residues. V shed 4 bases and J shed 2 bases, with 19 bases lying between them. CDR3 coding DNA: TGTGCCAGAAGCCCCCACTCTAGCGAAGTCCCCTACAATGAGCAGTTCTTC. It encodes CARSPHSSEVPYNEQFF.

This clone has only a few counts. The rearrangement uses TRBV11-3 and TRBJ2-2; tentatively, D is TRBD2 (5 bases). This CDR3 is 14 amino acids long. Trimming removed 5 bases at V and 4 bases at J, with 11 bases between. CDR1 is SGHNT and CDR2 is YENEEA in the germline V gene. The CDR3 DNA follows: TGTGCCAGCAGCCGAGGAGCGGCCACCGGGGAGCTGTTTTTT. Its protein product is CASSRGAATGELFF.

The CDR3 DNA reads as TGTGCCAGCAGCTTAGCGGGGTTGGGGCGAGTGGAGGCCAAAAACATTCAGTACTTC. Protein: CASSLAGLGRVEAKNIQYF. This chain connects TRBV7-2 to TRBJ2-4; tentative D call: TRBD1 (5 bases). The CDR3 covers 19 residues. The V gene lost 0 bases and the J gene lost 1 base, with 19 bases spanning the gap. The germline gives CDR1 SGHTA, CDR2 FQGNSA.

This chain uses TRBV29-1 with TRBJ2-1; tentative D call: TRBD2 (5 bases). V was cut by 5 bases and J by 9 bases, with 14 bases left in between. Germline values: CDR1 SQVTM, CDR2 ANQGSEA. CDR3 length: 12 amino acids. CDR3 sequence (DNA): TGCAGCGTTACCCCTAATGCGGGTGAGCAGTTCTTC. Translated: CSVTPNAGEQFF.

The rearrangement links TRBV7-9 to TRBJ2-5; weak D call: TRBD2 (6 bases). The CDR3 is 15 amino acids. Germline CDR1 SEHNR, CDR2 FQNEAQ (reference sequence). V dropped 5 bases and J dropped 5 bases, with 18 bases sitting between them. CDR3 DNA sequence: TGTGCCAGCAGCCCCCACGGGACTTCGGGGGAGACCCAGTACTTC. Protein: CASSPHGTSGETQYF. The entire variable domain, with the rest obtained from reference TRBV7-9 and TRBJ2-5, is as follows: DTGVSQNPRHKITKRGQNVTFRCDPISEHNRLYWYRQTLGQGPEFLTYFQNEAQLEKSRLLSDRFSAERPKGSFSTLEIQRTEQGDSAMYLCASSPHGTSGETQYFGPGTRLLVL.